The TCR beta chain under discussion was sequenced for a study of blood T cell repertoires in COVID-19. Overall study context: Donors in the United States, Italy and Spain gave samples during acute or convalescent COVID-19. PBMCs, B-cell-depleted T cells, or T cells were the source of the cDNA or gDNA that made up the material.

V was clipped by 5 bases and J by 5 bases; unmatched bases: 3. Germline CDR1 SGHRS, CDR2 YFSETQ. This CDR3 has 15 residues. As processed by the authors: Cell counts per sample came from amplifying reference gene primers. Assay used: immunoSEQ multiplex PCR; TCRdb lists only in-frame clones, some missing. V, J and clone size derive from that table, while D and trimming were established from the DNA sequence. This sample has 50,000 or so clones, with more than 70% found just once. Sequenced material: peripheral blood. The sequence came from a woman in her fifties or sixties with acute or convalescent COVID-19. The J gene is TRBJ1-6, the V gene TRBV5-1, with TRBD1 identical over 11 bases. CDR3 DNA: TGCGCCAGCAGGGGGGACAGGGGGAATAATTCACCCCTCCACTTT. This gives the protein CASRGDRGNNSPLHF.